This T cell receptor (beta chain) appears in the sequencing data of a study of T cell responses to AZD1222 COVID-19 vaccine. Regarding the study as a whole: Recipients of AZD1222 seropositive at baseline numbered only 5 or 6. Reportedly, nearly half the spike-specific TCRs target unmutated variant regions. There were repertoire samples only from the period after the peak T cell response.

About this clone: Its cognate antigen is unknown.

Libraries were prepared by immunoSEQ multiplex PCR; TCRdb keeps only in-frame clonotypes and omits some of them. The data hold 100,000 to 150,000 clones, with roughly 92% observed a single time. This CDR3 is built from 14 residues. Germline values: CDR1 MNHEY, CDR2 SMNVEV (reference sequence). Trimming took off 5 bases at V and 6 bases at J, with 14 bases between the two ends. The chain links TRBV27 to TRBJ2-1; D is unresolved. The sample here was peripheral blood, taken 28 days after the second AZD1222 dose. This receptor was taken from an adult who received the AZD1222 COVID-19 vaccine. The CDR3 region is CASSPPWSSNEQFF. CDR3 in DNA: TGTGCCAGCAGTCCCCCTTGGAGCAGCAATGAGCAGTTCTTC.